The entry below describes one T cell receptor (beta chain). Its antigen is not yet known. Base qualities were left out, and no much larger clone turns up one base away. RNA was extracted using the RNeasy kit, and roughly 0.5 to 1 microgram was reverse transcribed with random hexamers. The immunoSEQ multiplex PCR assay, which covers 54 Vbeta and 13 Jbeta segments, was used to amplify TCR beta CDR3 regions. Bias from PCR amplification was corrected by using a synthetic template baseline for primer optimization and for computational correction. The study's processing was this. Reads were annotated to V, D and J genes per IMGT and analyzed with immunoSEQ Analyzer, keeping only productive sequences. Clonality was computed as one minus Shannon entropy normalized by log2 of the number of productive unique sequences. Public and private clones were assessed among the 100 most prevalent clones of each patient and control. Clones were defined as Susac-specific when absent from the healthy and MS cohorts, from 1052 published viral clones and from other ImmuneACCESS disease sequences. TCRdb's own reprocessing of the public reads used fastp at Q25 and MiXCR and kept productive beta chains. Rows are unified per CDR3 protein, each entry keeping the most common DNA and genes. TCRdb assigned the V and J calls; the authors' analysis was not used. The sample profile shows about 150,000 distinct CDR3 sequences; approximately 95% of them were found once. The ten largest clones add up to 0.16% of the sample.

This sample stems from a study of CD8 T cells in Susac syndrome (dated by TCRdb to between 2018 and 2021). General notes on the study: Of the Susac syndrome patients who were sequenced, more than five had clinically active disease and about eight were in clinical remission. Susac syndrome patients were therapy-naive, on corticosteroids (some also receiving IVIg), or on IVIg alone at blood withdrawal. Whether CD8+ T cell activation and differentiation in Susac syndrome was antigen driven was tested using repertoire sequencing.

Inclusive of the bounding cysteine and phenylalanine, the CDR3 is 15 residues long. The entry retains the CDR3 DNA only, 45 bases that are in frame from base 1. Between the V and J ends, shortened by 3 bases and 4 bases respectively, the junction contains 16 bases. Reading the germline V gene gives CDR1 SGDLS and CDR2 YYNGEE. Here is what the overall study found, with its caveats: The CD4+ T cell repertoire of patients with Susac syndrome showed no detectable clonal expansion. The number of individuals in the TCR sequencing and HLA analysis was recognized as being relatively small.

High-throughput TCR beta sequencing profiled peripheral blood CD8+ and CD4+ T cells from healthy donors, Susac syndrome patients and multiple sclerosis patients. Recently defined diagnostic criteria for definite or probable disease were met by the Susac syndrome patients. Bulk CD8+ and CD4+ T cells were purified magnetically by negative isolation, whereas CD8+ TEMRA cells were enriched by FACS. Blood was drawn into EDTA tubes, processed within 24 hours, and PBMCs were isolated by density gradient centrifugation. PBMCs intended for TCR sequencing were cryopreserved in liquid nitrogen and thawed later in a water bath at 37 degrees C. The sorted or isolated CD4+, CD8+ and CD8+ TEMRA cells reached a purity of at least 90%.

The chain is assembled from TRBV9 and TRBJ1-1; the best D guess is TRBD1, with 5 bases matching. This sequence originates from a human donor with Susac syndrome. Material for sequencing was CD4+ T cells from PBMCs. The DNA reads TGTGCCAGCAGCGCTGAAGCAGGGTGGGGCACTGAAGCTTTCTTT. Translated, it reads CASSAEAGWGTEAFF.